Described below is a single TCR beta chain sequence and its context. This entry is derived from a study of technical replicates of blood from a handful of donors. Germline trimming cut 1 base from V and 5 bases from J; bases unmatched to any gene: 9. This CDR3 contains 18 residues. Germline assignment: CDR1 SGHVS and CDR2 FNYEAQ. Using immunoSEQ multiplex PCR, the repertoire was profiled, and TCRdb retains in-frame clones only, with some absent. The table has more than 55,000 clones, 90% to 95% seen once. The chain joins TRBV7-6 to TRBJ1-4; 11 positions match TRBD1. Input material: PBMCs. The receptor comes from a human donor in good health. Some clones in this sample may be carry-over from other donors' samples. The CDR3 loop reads CASSLDPGQGVRNEKLFF. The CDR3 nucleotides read TGTGCCAGCAGCTTAGACCCGGGACAGGGGGTTAGGAATGAAAAACTGTTTTTT.